This TCR beta chain comes out of a study of T cells in Graves' hyperthyroidism and ophthalmopathy. Study outcomes and limitations: Ophthalmopathy onset followed model prediction by a median roughly 6.5 months.

CDR3 length equals 14 residues. V was trimmed by 2 bases and J by 6 bases, leaving 9 bases between them. Germline V gene sequence: CDR1 SGDLS, CDR2 YYNGEE. No ophthalmopathy progression within 18 months constituted stable Graves' hyperthyroidism. The hyperthyroidism patients had all been newly diagnosed, and their disease duration was under 2 months. Their ages ranged from 18 to 65 years. Around 10 ml of fresh peripheral blood supplied the PBMCs. TCR beta CDR3 sequences were amplified from RNA transcripts. The study used the HTBI primer set for a first-round RT-PCR of the TCR CDR3. TCRdb redid the calling of the multiplex PCR reads with MiXCR, one entry per CDR3 protein. The table has about 560,000 distinct CDR3 sequences, roughly a sixth seen once. Remarks on this clonotype: The antigen remains unidentified.

The receptor comes from a young woman with Graves' hyperthyroidism. The sequenced sample consisted of blood. V gene TRBV9 combines with J gene TRBJ1-6; tentatively, D is TRBD1 (6 bases). DNA of the CDR3: TGTGCCAGCAGCGTCGGGGGGGCTAATTCACCCCTCCACTTT. Protein sequence: CASSVGGANSPLHF.